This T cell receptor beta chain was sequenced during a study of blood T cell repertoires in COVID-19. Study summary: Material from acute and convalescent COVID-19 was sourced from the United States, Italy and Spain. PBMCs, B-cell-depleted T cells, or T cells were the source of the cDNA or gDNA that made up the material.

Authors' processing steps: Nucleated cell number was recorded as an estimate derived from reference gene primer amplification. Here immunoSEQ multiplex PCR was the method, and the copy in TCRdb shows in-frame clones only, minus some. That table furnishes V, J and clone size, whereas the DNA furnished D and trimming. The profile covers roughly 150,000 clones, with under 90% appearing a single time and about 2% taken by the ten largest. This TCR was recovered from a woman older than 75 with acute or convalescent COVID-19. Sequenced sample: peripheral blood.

The CDR3 loop is CASSRDGRNYGYTF. As DNA, the CDR3 is TGTGCCAGCAGCCGAGACGGGAGGAACTATGGCTACACCTTC. The chain is built from TRBV7-9 and TRBJ1-2; D call uncertain. Germline CDR1 and CDR2: SEHNR and FQNEAQ (reference sequence). The CDR3 is 14 amino acids. V lost 5 bases to trimming and J lost 2 bases, with 12 bases between them.